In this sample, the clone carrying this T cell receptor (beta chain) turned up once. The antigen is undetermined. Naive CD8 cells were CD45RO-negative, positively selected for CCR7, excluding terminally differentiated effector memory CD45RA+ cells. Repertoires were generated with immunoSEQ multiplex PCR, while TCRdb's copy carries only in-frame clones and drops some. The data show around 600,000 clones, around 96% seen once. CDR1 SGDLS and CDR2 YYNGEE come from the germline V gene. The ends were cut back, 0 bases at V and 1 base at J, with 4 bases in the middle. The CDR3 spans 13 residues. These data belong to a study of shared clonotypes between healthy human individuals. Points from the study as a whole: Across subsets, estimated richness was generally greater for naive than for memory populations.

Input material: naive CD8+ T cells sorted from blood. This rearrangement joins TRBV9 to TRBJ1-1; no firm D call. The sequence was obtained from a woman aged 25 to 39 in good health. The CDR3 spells CASSVDRNTEAFF. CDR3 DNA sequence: TGTGCCAGCAGCGTAGACAGGAACACTGAAGCTTTCTTT.